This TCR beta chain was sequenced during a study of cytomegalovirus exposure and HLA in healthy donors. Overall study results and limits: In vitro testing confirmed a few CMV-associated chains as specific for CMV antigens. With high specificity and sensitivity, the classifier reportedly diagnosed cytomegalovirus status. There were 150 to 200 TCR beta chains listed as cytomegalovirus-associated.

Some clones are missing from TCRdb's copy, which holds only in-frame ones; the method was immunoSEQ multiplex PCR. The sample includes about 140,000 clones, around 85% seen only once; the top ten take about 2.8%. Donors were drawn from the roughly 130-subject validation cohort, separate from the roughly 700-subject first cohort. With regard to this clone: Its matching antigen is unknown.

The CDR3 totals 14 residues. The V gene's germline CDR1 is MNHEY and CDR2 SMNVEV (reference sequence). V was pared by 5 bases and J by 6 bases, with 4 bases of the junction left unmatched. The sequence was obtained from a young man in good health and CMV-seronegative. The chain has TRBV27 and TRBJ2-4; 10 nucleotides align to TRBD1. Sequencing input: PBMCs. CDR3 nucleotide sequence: TGTGCCAGCAGTCCCAGGGACAGGGGAAACATTCAGTACTTC. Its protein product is CASSPRDRGNIQYF.